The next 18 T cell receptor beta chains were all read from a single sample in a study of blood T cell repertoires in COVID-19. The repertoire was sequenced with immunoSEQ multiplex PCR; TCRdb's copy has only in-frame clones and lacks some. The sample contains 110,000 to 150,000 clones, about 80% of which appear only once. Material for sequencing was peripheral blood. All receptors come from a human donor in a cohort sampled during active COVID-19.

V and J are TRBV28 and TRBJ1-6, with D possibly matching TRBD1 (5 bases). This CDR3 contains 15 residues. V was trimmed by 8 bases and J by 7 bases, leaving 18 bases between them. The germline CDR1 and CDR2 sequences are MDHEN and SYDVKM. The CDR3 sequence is CASLSPTGANSPLHF. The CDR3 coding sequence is TGTGCCAGCTTATCTCCTACAGGTGCCAATTCACCCCTCCACTTT.

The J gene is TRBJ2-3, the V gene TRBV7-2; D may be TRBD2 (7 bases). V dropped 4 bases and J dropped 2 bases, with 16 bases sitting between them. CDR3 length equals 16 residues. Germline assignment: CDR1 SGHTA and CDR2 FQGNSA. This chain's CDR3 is CASSWGGGVSTDTQYF. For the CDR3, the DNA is TGTGCCAGCAGCTGGGGGGGCGGGGTCTCCACAGATACGCAGTATTTT.

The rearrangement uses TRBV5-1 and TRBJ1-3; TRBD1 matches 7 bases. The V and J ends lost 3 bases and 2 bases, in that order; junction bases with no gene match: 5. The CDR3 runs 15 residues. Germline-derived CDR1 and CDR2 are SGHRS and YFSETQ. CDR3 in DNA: TGCGCCAGCAGCTCTTCAGGGGGGCCTGGAAACACCATATATTTT. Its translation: CASSSSGGPGNTIYF.

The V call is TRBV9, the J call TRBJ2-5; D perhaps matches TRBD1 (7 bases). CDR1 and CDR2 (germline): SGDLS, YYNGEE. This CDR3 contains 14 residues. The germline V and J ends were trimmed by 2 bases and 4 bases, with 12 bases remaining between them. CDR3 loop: CASSVGGGGETQYF. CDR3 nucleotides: TGTGCCAGCAGCGTCGGAGGGGGCGGAGAGACCCAGTACTTC. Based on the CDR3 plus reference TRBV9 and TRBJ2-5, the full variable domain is DSGVTQTPKHLITATGQRVTLRCSPRSGDLSVYWYQQSLDQGLQFLIQYYNGEERAKGNILERFSAQQFPDLHSELNLSSLELGDSALYFCASSVGGGGETQYFGPGTRLLVL.

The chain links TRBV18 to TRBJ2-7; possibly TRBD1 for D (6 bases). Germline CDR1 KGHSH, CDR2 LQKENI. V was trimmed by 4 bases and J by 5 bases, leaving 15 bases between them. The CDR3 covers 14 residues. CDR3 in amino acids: CASSLQGRVDEQYF. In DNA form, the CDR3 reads TGTGCCAGCTCACTACAGGGAAGAGTGGACGAGCAGTACTTC. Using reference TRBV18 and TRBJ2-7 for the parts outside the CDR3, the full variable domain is NAGVMQNPRHLVRRRGQEARLRCSPMKGHSHVYWYRQLPEEGLKFMVYLQKENIIDESGMPKERFSAEFPKEGPSILRIQQVVRGDSAAYFCASSLQGRVDEQYFGPGTRLTVT.

The CDR3: CASSRDRNIGETQYF. CDR3 bases: TGTGCCAGTAGTCGGGACAGGAACATAGGAGAGACCCAGTACTTC. The chain couples TRBV19 to TRBJ2-5; 8 nucleotides match TRBD1. CDR3 size: 15 residues. The V gene end was trimmed by 5 bases and the J gene end by 4 bases; junction bases not matched to a gene: 9. CDR1 LNHDA and CDR2 SQIVND come from the germline V gene (reference sequence).

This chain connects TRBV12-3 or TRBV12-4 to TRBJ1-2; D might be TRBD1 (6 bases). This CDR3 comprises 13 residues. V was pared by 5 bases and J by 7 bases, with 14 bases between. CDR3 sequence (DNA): TGTGCCAGCAGTCCGAGGGGGGGTAGTGGCTACACCTTC. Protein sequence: CASSPRGGSGYTF.

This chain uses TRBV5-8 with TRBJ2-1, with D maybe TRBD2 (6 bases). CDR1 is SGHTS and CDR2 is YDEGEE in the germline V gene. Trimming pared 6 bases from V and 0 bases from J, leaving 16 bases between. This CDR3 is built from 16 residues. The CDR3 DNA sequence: TGTGCCAGCAACTACCCGGGACTTAGCTCCTACAATGAGCAGTTCTTC. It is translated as CASNYPGLSSYNEQFF.

CDR3: CASSIDTVGQETQYF. Here the CDR3 DNA reads TGTGCCAGTAGTATAGATACAGTGGGACAGGAGACCCAGTACTTC. The chain carries TRBV19 and TRBJ2-5; TRBD1 matches 7 bases. This CDR3 contains 15 residues. With 0 bases clipped from V and 5 bases from J, the junction kept 6 bases outside the gene matches. Germline V gene sequence: CDR1 LNHDA, CDR2 SQIVND (reference sequence). The variable domain in full, with the rest retrieved from reference TRBV19 and TRBJ2-5, is DGGITQSPKYLFRKEGQNVTLSCEQNLNHDAMYWYRQDPGQGLRLIYYSQIVNDFQKGDIAEGYSVSREKKESFPLTVTSAQKNPTAFYLCASSIDTVGQETQYFGPGTRLLVL.

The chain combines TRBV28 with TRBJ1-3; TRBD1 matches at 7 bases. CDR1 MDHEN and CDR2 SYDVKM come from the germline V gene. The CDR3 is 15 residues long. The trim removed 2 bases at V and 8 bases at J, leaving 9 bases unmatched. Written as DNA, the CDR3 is TGTGCCAGCAGTTTACATGAAGGGGGCCGGGACACCATATATTTT. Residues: CASSLHEGGRDTIYF. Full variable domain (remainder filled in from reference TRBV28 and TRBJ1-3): DVKVTQSSRYLVKRTGEKVFLECVQDMDHENMFWYRQDPGLGLRLIYFSYDVKMKEKGDIPEGYSVSREKKERFSLILESASTNQTSMYLCASSLHEGGRDTIYFGEGSWLTVV.

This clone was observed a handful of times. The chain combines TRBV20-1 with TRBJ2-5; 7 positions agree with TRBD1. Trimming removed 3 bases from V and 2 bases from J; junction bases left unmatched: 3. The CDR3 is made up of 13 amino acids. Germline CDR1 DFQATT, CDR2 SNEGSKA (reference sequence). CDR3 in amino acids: CSASWGQQETQYF. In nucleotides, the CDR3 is TGCAGTGCTAGTTGGGGACAGCAAGAGACCCAGTACTTC.

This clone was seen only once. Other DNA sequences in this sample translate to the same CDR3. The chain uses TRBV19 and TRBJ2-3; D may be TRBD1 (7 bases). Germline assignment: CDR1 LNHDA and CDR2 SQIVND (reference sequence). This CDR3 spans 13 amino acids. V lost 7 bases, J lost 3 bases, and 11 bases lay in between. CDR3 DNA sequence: TGTGCCAGTACCCCAGGGGGGACAGATACGCAGTATTTT. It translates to CASTPGGTDTQYF.

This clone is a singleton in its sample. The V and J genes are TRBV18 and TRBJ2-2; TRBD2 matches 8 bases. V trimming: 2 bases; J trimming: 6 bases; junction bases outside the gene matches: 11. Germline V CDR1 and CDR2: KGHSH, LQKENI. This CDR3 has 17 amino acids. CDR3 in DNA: TGTGCCAGCTCACCAGCGCCTTCGGGGGGGCCGGCCGGGGAGCTGTTTTTT. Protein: CASSPAPSGGPAGELFF.

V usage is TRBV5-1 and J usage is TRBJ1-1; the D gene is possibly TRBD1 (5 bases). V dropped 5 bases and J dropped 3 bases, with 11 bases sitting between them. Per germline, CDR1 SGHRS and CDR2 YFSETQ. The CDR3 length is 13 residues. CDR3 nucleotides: TGCGCCAGCAGTCGGCAGGGTGACACTGAAGCTTTCTTT. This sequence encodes CASSRQGDTEAFF.

The DNA for the CDR3 is TGTGCCATCAGTGAGTCGACAGCTAACACTGAAGCTTTCTTT. It specifies CAISESTANTEAFF. The chain carries TRBV10-3 and TRBJ1-1; D may be TRBD1 (5 bases). CDR3 length: 14 residues. Germline lookup yields CDR1 ENHRY and CDR2 SYGVKD. V was pared by 0 bases and J by 2 bases, with 7 bases between.

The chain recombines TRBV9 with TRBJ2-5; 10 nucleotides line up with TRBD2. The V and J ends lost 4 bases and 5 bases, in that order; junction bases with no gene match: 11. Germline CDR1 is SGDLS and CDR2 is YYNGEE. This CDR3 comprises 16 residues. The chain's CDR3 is CASSPLGTSDRETQYF. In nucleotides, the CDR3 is TGTGCCAGCAGCCCATTAGGGACTAGCGATCGGGAGACCCAGTACTTC.

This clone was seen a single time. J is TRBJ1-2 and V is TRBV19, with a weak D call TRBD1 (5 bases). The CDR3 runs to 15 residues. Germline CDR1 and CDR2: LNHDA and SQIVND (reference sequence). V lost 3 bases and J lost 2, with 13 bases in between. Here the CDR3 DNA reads TGTGCCAGTAGTATTGAAAGGGGAACGAACTATGGCTACACCTTC. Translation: CASSIERGTNYGYTF.

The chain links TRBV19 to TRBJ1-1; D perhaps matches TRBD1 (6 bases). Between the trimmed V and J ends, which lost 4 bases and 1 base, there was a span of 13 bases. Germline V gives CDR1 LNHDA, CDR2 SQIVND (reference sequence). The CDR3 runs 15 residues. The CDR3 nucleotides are TGTGCCAGTAGTACTTACAGGGTTACGAACACTGAAGCTTTCTTT. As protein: CASSTYRVTNTEAFF.